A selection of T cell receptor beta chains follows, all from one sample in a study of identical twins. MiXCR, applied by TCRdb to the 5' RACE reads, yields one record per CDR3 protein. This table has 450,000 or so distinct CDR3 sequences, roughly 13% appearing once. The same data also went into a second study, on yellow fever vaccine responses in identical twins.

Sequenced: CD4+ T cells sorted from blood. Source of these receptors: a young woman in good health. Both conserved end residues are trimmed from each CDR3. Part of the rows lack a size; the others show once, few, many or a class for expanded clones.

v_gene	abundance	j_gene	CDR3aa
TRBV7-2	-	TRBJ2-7	ASNQLAGGWHEQY
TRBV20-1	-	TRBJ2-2	SAISLAGVDGELF
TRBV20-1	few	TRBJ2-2	SARVAGRDITGELF
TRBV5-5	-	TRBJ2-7	ASTLEGMRYEQY
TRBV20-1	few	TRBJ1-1	SARDQDSEAF
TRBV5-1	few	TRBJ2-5	ASSLDSRGEETQY
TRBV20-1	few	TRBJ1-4	SARPTAREKLF
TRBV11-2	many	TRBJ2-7	ASSLRDQLWEQY
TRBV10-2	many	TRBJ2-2	ASTPLFRGRLGELF
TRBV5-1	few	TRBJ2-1	ASSLVGGAQMDEQF
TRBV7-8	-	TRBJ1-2	ASSPGTGTINYGYT
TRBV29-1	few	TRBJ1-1	SVTGGAGTEAF
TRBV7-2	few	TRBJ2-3	ASRWGGGGTDTQY
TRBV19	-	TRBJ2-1	ASVASGSNEQF
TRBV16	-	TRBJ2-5	ASSQQQAQETQY
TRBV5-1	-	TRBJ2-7	ASSLEGVGYEQY
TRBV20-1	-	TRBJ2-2	SASGVLNTGELF
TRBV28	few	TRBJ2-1	ASSLYLDSSYNEQF
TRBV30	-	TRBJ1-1	AWSVQPGTEAF
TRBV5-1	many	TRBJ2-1	ASSRQEISYNEQF
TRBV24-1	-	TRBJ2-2	ATSDYPPLGTGGTGELF
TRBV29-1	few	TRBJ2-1	SAGLANNEQF
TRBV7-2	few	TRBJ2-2	ASSHQPGGTTGELF
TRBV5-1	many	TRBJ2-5	ASSFYLADEETQY
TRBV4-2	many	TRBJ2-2	ASRAAARVAGELF
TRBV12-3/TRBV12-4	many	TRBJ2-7	ASSFGPYEQY
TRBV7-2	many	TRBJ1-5	ASSPERTANQPQH
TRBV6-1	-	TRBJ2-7	ASSIVPGQGAYEQY
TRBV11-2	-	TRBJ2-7	ASSLVSGTAYEQY
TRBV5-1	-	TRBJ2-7	ASSLNTGGGSYEQY
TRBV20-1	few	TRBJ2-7	SARVGKIYEQY
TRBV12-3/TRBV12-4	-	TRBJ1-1	ASSYTGVPEAF
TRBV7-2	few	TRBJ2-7	ASSLDSGRTHHEQY
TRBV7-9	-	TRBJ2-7	ASSLAIAQGLHEQY
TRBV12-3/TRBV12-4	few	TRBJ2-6	ASSLGLTGANVLT
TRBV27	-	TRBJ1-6	ASSFIGSPLH
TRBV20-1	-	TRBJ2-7	SARDPTFAYEQY
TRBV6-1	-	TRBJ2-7	ASTWTGTSYEQY
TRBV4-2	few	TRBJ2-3	ASSQDWSSGRLTSTDTQY
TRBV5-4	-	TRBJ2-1	ASSFGTSGDNEQF
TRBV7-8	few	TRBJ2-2	ASSPTETSGGLFGELF
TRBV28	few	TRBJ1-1	ASSSGQRNTEAF
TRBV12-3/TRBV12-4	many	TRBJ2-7	ASGYRNEQY
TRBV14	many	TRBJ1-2	ASSQDLRDSYGYT
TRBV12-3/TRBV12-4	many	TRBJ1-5	ASSLRGDGNQPQH
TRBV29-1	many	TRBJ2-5	SVAWVEETQY
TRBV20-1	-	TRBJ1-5	SAREYRDSNQPQH
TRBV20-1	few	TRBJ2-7	RPQYGSIHEQY